One and the same sample provided the 24 T cell receptor beta chains below, sequenced in a study of T cells in Graves' hyperthyroidism and ophthalmopathy. There were TCR beta CDR3 regions amplified from RNA transcripts. In the first-round RT-PCR of the TCR CDR3, the HTBI primer set was used. Each CDR3 protein is one row after TCRdb ran MiXCR on the multiplex PCR reads. This table has around 600,000 distinct CDR3 sequences, roughly 15% appearing once. Specimen: blood. The receptors here all came from a woman aged 45-59 years with Graves' ophthalmopathy.

The rearrangement joins TRBV14 to TRBJ2-2; 10 nucleotides align to TRBD2. Germline-derived CDR1 and CDR2 are SGHDN and FVKESK. J gave up 7 bases and V 0 bases, and 11 bases lay outside the gene matches. The CDR3 totals 18 residues. CDR3 sequence (DNA): TGTGCCAGCAGCCAAGATCTGTCTAGCGGGAGACGGGGCGGGGAGCTGTTTTTT. Protein sequence: CASSQDLSSGRRGGELFF.

The chain links TRBV27 to TRBJ2-1; 10 bases are shared with TRBD2. Unmatched junction bases numbered 9, after V lost 0 bases and J lost 7 bases. CDR3 size: 17 residues. The germline V gene encodes CDR1 MNHEY and CDR2 SMNVEV (reference sequence). Written as DNA, the CDR3 is TGTGCCAGCAGTTTATCGAATTCGGGACTAGCGACGAATGAGCAGTTCTTC. This translates into CASSLSNSGLATNEQFF.

Ten or more counts support this clonotype. V and J are TRBV10-3 and TRBJ1-5, with a possible D match to TRBD1 (5 bases). The CDR3 is 13 amino acids. V lost 3 bases to trimming and J lost 7 bases, with 10 bases between them. Germline loops: CDR1 ENHRY, CDR2 SYGVKD. CDR3 coding DNA: TGTGCCATCAGTGAATCAAGGGACCAGCCCCAGCATTTT. Translation gives CAISESRDQPQHF.

This clonotype was detected many times. The DNA for the CDR3 is TGTGCCAGCAGTTTTTTGTTGTCGGCGAACACCGGGGAGCTGTTTTTT. Encoded protein: CASSFLLSANTGELFF. The chain employs TRBV27 and TRBJ2-2; D gene uncertain. V was pared by 3 bases and J by 0 bases, with 11 bases between. This CDR3 is built from 16 residues. CDR1 MNHEY and CDR2 SMNVEV come from the germline V gene (reference sequence).

This clonotype was seen many times. The rearrangement joins TRBV18 to TRBJ1-1; possible D gene TRBD1, 6 bases. CDR1 is KGHSH, CDR2 LQKENI, per germline. Trimming removed 4 bases from V and 1 base from J, with 16 bases in between. The CDR3 is made up of 16 amino acids. The CDR3 is CASSRTGSGTNTEAFF. Written as DNA, the CDR3 is TGTGCCAGCTCACGTACAGGGTCGGGGACGAACACTGAAGCTTTCTTT.

This clonotype was counted at least ten times. This chain links TRBV12-3 or TRBV12-4 with TRBJ2-1; 7 bases map to TRBD2. The trim removed 7 bases at V and 5 bases at J, leaving 17 bases unmatched. The CDR3 runs to 17 residues. The CDR3 DNA is TGTGCCAGCAATCACCGCCCCGGGTCTAGCGGAAACAATGAGCAGTTCTTC. Its protein product is CASNHRPGSSGNNEQFF.

This clonotype appeared many times. The chain employs TRBV12-3 or TRBV12-4 and TRBJ2-2; D is unresolved. Trimming took 6 bases from V and 5 from J, leaving 10 bases between them. The CDR3 loop spans 13 amino acids. CDR3 residues: CASSRKSTGELFF. The CDR3 DNA reads as TGTGCCAGCAGCCGGAAGTCTACCGGGGAGCTGTTTTTT.

This rearrangement joins TRBV12-5 to TRBJ2-1, with D maybe TRBD2 (6 bases). Between the trimmed V and J ends, which lost 1 base and 4 bases, there was a span of 8 bases. The CDR3 consists of 14 residues. Germline V gene sequence: CDR1 LGHNT, CDR2 FRNRAP. The DNA for the CDR3 is TGTGCTAGTGGTTTGGACGGGGGTTACAATGAGCAGTTCTTC. Residues: CASGLDGGYNEQFF.

This clonotype was found many times. V is TRBV18 and J is TRBJ2-3; weak D call: TRBD2 (6 bases). This CDR3 has 15 residues. CDR1 is KGHSH, CDR2 LQKENI, per germline. The germline V and J ends were trimmed by 0 bases and 6 bases, with 13 bases remaining between them. In DNA form, the CDR3 reads TGTGCCAGCTCACCACCTCTTCCTGGGAGGGATACGCAGTATTTT. Translating gives CASSPPLPGRDTQYF.

This clonotype was seen repeatedly, ten times or more. The chain recombines TRBV30 with TRBJ1-1, with TRBD1 matching over 7 bases. In germline, CDR1 is GTSNPN, CDR2 SVGIG (reference sequence). After removal of 6 bases from V and 6 bases from J, the junction contained 16 bases not matched to a gene. CDR3 size: 15 residues. Here the CDR3 reads CACSTFRGAGAEAFF. CDR3 nucleotides: TGTGCCTGCTCCACCTTCAGGGGGGCAGGCGCTGAAGCTTTCTTT.

The table lists this clonotype with many counts. The genes are TRBV12-3 or TRBV12-4 and TRBJ2-7; D may be TRBD1 (5 bases). The CDR3 runs 12 residues. Trimming removed 1 base from V and 6 bases from J, with 7 bases in between. The CDR3 reads CASSLVQVEQYF. The CDR3 DNA reads TGTGCCAGCAGTTTAGTACAGGTCGAGCAGTACTTC.

As regards this clonotype: A read error may be the cause here, since a much bigger clone is one base away. This rearrangement joins TRBV20-1 to TRBJ2-1; 11 nucleotides agree with TRBD2. CDR3 length: 17 residues. With 1 base clipped from V and 9 bases from J, the junction kept 14 bases outside the gene matches. Germline lookup yields CDR1 DFQATT and CDR2 SNEGSKA (reference sequence). The DNA for the CDR3 is TGCAGTGCTAGAGCTCGAGGGTGGGGACTAGCGGACAGTGAGCAGTTCTTC. Translated: CSARARGWGLADSEQFF.

This clonotype was seen at least ten times. V and J are TRBV7-9 and TRBJ2-3; D is unresolved. CDR1 and CDR2 (germline): SEHNR, FQNEAQ (reference sequence). Trimming pared 4 bases from V and 4 bases from J, leaving 12 bases between. The CDR3 contains 14 residues. CDR3: CASSWTTGPDTQYF. The DNA of the CDR3 is TGTGCCAGCAGCTGGACGACCGGACCAGATACGCAGTATTTT.

This clonotype was recorded at least ten times. The chain employs TRBV29-1 and TRBJ1-1; D is unresolved. V was shortened by 6 bases and J by 0 bases, with 8 bases between the two germline ends. Germline assignment: CDR1 SQVTM and CDR2 ANQGSEA. CDR3 length: 12 amino acids. CDR3 loop: CSVSLMNTEAFF. CDR3 DNA sequence: TGCAGCGTCAGCCTTATGAACACTGAAGCTTTCTTT.

This clonotype was seen more than once but under ten times. V and J are TRBV7-2 and TRBJ1-2, with D maybe TRBD1 (6 bases). The CDR3 is 14 amino acids. Germline values: CDR1 SGHTA, CDR2 FQGNSA. Deletions cut 2 bases from V and 6 bases from J, with 13 bases between. CDR3 loop: CASSLIGRGDGYTF. The DNA of the CDR3 is TGTGCCAGCAGCTTAATCGGCAGGGGTGATGGCTACACCTTC. The complete variable domain, with remaining parts taken from reference TRBV7-2 and TRBJ1-2, reads GAGVSQSPSNKVTEKGKDVELRCDPISGHTALYWYRQSLGQGLEFLIYFQGNSAPDKSGLPSDRFSAERTGGSVSTLTIQRTQQEDSAVYLCASSLIGRGDGYTFGSGTRLTVV.

There are many counts of this clonotype. The J gene is TRBJ2-7, the V gene TRBV3-1; 8 nucleotides line up with TRBD2. V was clipped by 0 bases and J by 3 bases; unmatched bases: 4. The V gene's germline CDR1 is LGHDT and CDR2 YNNKEL (reference sequence). This CDR3 is 15 amino acids long. The CDR3 here is CASSQEATSGYEQYF. The CDR3 DNA reads TGTGCCAGCAGCCAAGAAGCCACTAGCGGCTACGAGCAGTACTTC.

In its sample, this clonotype was seen a few times. CDR3 nucleotides: TGTGCCAGCAGTTACATAGTGGGGGGCCTGAGGGGGATGAATGAGCAGTTCTTC. Residues: CASSYIVGGLRGMNEQFF. J is TRBJ2-1 and V is TRBV6-6, with D perhaps being TRBD1 or TRBD2 (6 bases each). CDR3 length equals 18 residues. V lost 2 bases, J lost 7 bases, and 24 bases lay in between. The germline V gene encodes CDR1 MNHNY and CDR2 SVGAGI (reference sequence).

This chain links TRBV7-8 with TRBJ1-2, with TRBD1 as a possible D gene (6 bases). The germline gives CDR1 SGHVS, CDR2 FQNEAQ. The CDR3 contains 13 residues. Trimming took off 5 bases at V and 7 bases at J, with 14 bases between the two ends. CDR3 sequence: CASSRYRESGYTF. CDR3 bases: TGTGCCAGCAGCCGCTACAGGGAATCTGGCTACACCTTC.

This clonotype has at least ten counts. The J gene is TRBJ2-3, the V gene TRBV7-9, with D possibly matching TRBD2 (6 bases). The CDR3 covers 16 residues. Germline V gives CDR1 SEHNR, CDR2 FQNEAQ (reference sequence). The V end was cut by 1 base, the J end by 2 bases, with 13 bases between. The CDR3: CASSLVTGRDTDTQYF. CDR3 nucleotides: TGTGCCAGCAGCTTAGTCACCGGGCGGGACACAGATACGCAGTATTTT.

This clonotype was picked up many times. The chain couples TRBV11-3 to TRBJ2-7; 9 bases fit TRBD2. V trimming: 0 bases; J trimming: 5 bases; junction bases outside the gene matches: 14. Germline V gene sequence: CDR1 SGHNT, CDR2 YENEEA. This CDR3 is 18 amino acids long. The CDR3 DNA reads TGTGCCAGCAGCTTAGAAGCGGGAGGAGGCGTACTATCTGACGAGCAGTACTTC. Translation: CASSLEAGGGVLSDEQYF.

The table lists this clonotype with many counts. V and J are TRBV7-9 and TRBJ1-2, with 9 bases that match TRBD1. This CDR3 contains 15 residues. V trimming: 0 bases; J trimming: 7 bases; junction bases outside the gene matches: 6. Germline V gene sequence: CDR1 SEHNR, CDR2 FQNEAQ (reference sequence). CDR3 sequence reads: CASSLAGQGPFGYTF. Here the CDR3 DNA reads TGTGCCAGCAGCTTAGCGGGACAGGGCCCGTTTGGCTACACCTTC.

In DNA, the CDR3 is TGTGCCAGCAGCCTCCGGGCAGGGGCCGGCGGGGAGCTGTTTTTT. It translates to CASSLRAGAGGELFF. The genes are TRBV7-3 and TRBJ2-2; possible D gene TRBD1, 6 bases. The CDR3 is 15 amino acids. CDR1 and CDR2 (germline): SGHTA, FQGTGA. Trimming shortened V by 5 bases and J by 7 bases, and 17 bases separated the two germline ends.

This clonotype appeared many times. The gene calls are TRBV29-1 and TRBJ1-1; D perhaps matches TRBD1 (6 bases). Germline V gene lookup returns CDR1 SQVTM and CDR2 ANQGSEA. CDR3 size: 11 residues. Trimming removed 4 bases from V and 7 bases from J, with 10 bases in between. Here the CDR3 DNA reads TGCAGCGTTGCGAGGACAGTTGAAGCTTTCTTT. Residues: CSVARTVEAFF.

This clonotype appeared many times. J is TRBJ2-3 and V is TRBV28; 8 bases are shared with TRBD2. The CDR3 sequence is 16 residues long. The germline V gene encodes CDR1 MDHEN and CDR2 SYDVKM. The J segment lost 1 base and the V segment lost 6 bases, leaving 9 bases of the junction unmatched. The chain's CDR3 is CASRTNSGIGTDTQYF. Here the CDR3 DNA reads TGTGCCAGCAGGACTAATAGCGGGATTGGCACAGATACGCAGTATTTT.